Included here is one T cell receptor (beta chain) sequence, with context. This clonotype has ten or more counts. No antigen is known for it. Base qualities are not at hand, and no much larger clone is one base apart. What the time point label conveys for this sample: patch test 2, 6 weeks after DPC sensitization. This specimen's treatment or condition label, per the study, means: therapeutic diphenylcyclopropenone sensitization with weekly scalp DPC. Total RNA was extracted from unfractionated whole blood collected in Tempus Blood RNA tubes. At each patch-test visit, blood was drawn before the patch test was applied. To be eligible, patients had to be aged 18 to 70, diagnosed with alopecia and judged suitable for DPC therapy, while pregnant patients were excluded. From cysteine to phenylalanine, the CDR3 is 17 amino acids long. Of the read, only the CDR3 DNA is kept; its 51 bases are in frame from base 1. The germline V gene yields SGHTA for CDR1 and FQGNSA for CDR2. Trimming takes 1 base off V and 2 bases off J; junction bases not matched to a gene: 9.

The record originates from a study of human T cells and chemical hapten exposure (dated by TCRdb to about 2021). Describing the broader study: For sensitization, 2% DPC in acetone was applied to a roughly 2 cm by roughly 2 cm area of upper inner arm skin. Patients additionally received weekly therapeutic DPC doses to the scalp throughout the roughly 23-week study period. Patch testing on the upper back used Finn chambers containing 0.01% DPC, with scoring done after 6 days according to International Contact Dermatitis Research Group standards. Alopecia areata with under or over 50% scalp involvement, alopecia totalis and alopecia universalis were represented in the patient cohort, which was mostly female. The libraries were sequenced as a pool, and the TCR yield per sample differed mostly because of small variations in library volumes within the pool. This study followed changes in the peripheral blood TCR repertoire in vivo during primary and secondary sensitization of alopecia patients to the hapten diphenylcyclopropenone (DPC). Patient blood was sampled pre-sensitization (week 0) and at 2, 6 and about 24 weeks after DPC sensitization. Nearly 30 alopecia patients gave blood for TCR sequencing at one to four time points (pre-sensitization, 2, 6 and 24 weeks). For every blood RNA sample, sequencing covered both the TCR alpha and TCR beta chains.

The library came from RACE. The sample was run on a NextSeq 500. During library preparation, unique molecular identifiers were attached to individual cDNA molecules so that TCRs could be counted in a quantitative, reproducible way. From the authors' description of their analysis: Samples had a median of approximately 93,000 TCRs, with a range from roughly 23,224 to 750,000. The Decombinator software suite was used to annotate V, J and CDR3 in the TCR reads. For PS versus PT1 abundance plots, all samples were subsampled to the same number of TCRs (28,000). Expanded TCRs were defined as absent before sensitization and observed at least eight times at the 2-week time point. TCRdb handled the public reads itself, with Q25 trimming in fastp and clone calling in MiXCR, and kept productive beta chains. Merged by CDR3 protein, the rows form single entries marked with the most common genes and DNA. The V and J calls shown here were made by TCRdb, not taken from the authors' results. The sample has around 42,000 distinct CDR3 sequences on record, 9.6% of them singletons. The ten biggest clones cover around 15% of the sample.

General conclusions and limits of the study: Repeated subsampling changed both the strength of the expansion versus patch-test correlation and the threshold at which that correlation became significant. Significantly more large CDR3 similarity clusters were formed by expanded TCRs than by pre-sensitization or healthy control sets, consistent with antigen-driven responses. The number of TCRs above 1 in 1000 frequency did not change with DPC sensitization; there was no evidence of global repertoire structure alterations. Patch test score correlated positively with the number of PT1 expanded TCRs, reaching significance at thresholds 8, 16 and 32 but not at 4. Because all patients had alopecia, a presumed autoimmune disease, the immune response of the patients might differ from that of healthy individuals.

The TCR comes from a woman aged 25 to 39 with alopecia areata. Some clones in this sample may be carry-over from other donors' samples. The sample consisted of whole blood, taken in connection with sensitization to the hapten diphenylcyclopropenone (DPC). The receptor chain draws on TRBV7-2 and TRBJ2-3, and 7 bases in between align with TRBD2. The CDR3 corresponds to CASSLVSSGEPTDTQYF. The DNA sequence follows: TGTGCCAGCAGCTTAGTGTCCAGCGGGGAACCCACAGATACGCAGTATTTT.